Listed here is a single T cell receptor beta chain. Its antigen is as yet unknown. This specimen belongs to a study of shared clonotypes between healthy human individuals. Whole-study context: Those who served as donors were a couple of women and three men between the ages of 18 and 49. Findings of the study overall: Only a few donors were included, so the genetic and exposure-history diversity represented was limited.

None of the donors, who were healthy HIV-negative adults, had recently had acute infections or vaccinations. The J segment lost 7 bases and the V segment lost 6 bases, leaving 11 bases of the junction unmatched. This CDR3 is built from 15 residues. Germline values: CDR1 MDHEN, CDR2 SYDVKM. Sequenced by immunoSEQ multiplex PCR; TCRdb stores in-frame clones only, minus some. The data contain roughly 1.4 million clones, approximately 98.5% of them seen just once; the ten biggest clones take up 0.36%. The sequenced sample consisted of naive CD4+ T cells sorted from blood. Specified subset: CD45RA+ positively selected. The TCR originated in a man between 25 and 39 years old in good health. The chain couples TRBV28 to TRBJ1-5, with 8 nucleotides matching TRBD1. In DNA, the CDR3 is TGTGCCAGCAGCCTGGGACAGGCTCTGATCCAGCCCCAGCATTTT. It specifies CASSLGQALIQPQHF.